This TCR beta chain was obtained from a study of response to subunit inactivated influenza vaccine. As regards this clonotype: What it recognizes is unknown.

The study's findings and limits: Few additional T cells are recruited per seasonal influenza vaccination, authors suggested.

One entry per CDR3 protein results from TCRdb running MiXCR on the RT-PCR reads. The sample includes approximately 480,000 distinct CDR3 sequences, approximately 9.9% seen only once; the top ten take approximately 12%. J gave up 4 bases and V 0 bases, and 3 bases lay outside the gene matches. CDR1 and CDR2 (germline): MNHEY, SVGAGI. This CDR3 is built from 15 residues. The sequence was collected from a man aged 45-65 years who received an inactivated influenza vaccine. The source material was PBMCs from blood, sampled 40 to 50 days after vaccination. The chain links TRBV6-5 to TRBJ2-1; 7 nucleotides align to TRBD1. The CDR3 DNA sequence: TGTGCCAGCAGTTACTCCGACAGGGTTTACAATGAGCAGTTCTTC. It is translated as CASSYSDRVYNEQFF.